This T cell receptor (beta chain) was profiled in a study of blood T cell repertoires in COVID-19. As for the study in general: COVID-19 samples collected from the United States, Italy and Spain covered acute and convalescent phases. The cDNA or gDNA used as material had been derived from T cells, B-cell-depleted T cells, or PBMCs.

Cohort 3 recovery required two negative PCRs, clearance, or symptom resolution. This clone was counted only a few times. The CDR3 extends over 17 amino acids. V lost 5 bases, J lost 1 base, and 11 bases stayed unmatched. Germline V lookup: CDR1 SGHTA, CDR2 FQGNSA. Original methodology: Estimation of nucleated cell counts relied on the amplification of reference gene primers. Here immunoSEQ multiplex PCR was the method, and the copy in TCRdb shows in-frame clones only, minus some. From that table come the V and J calls and clone size; the DNA was used to work out D and trimming. Here the sample spans roughly 140,000 clones, 80% to 90% being singletons.

The V call is TRBV7-2, the J call TRBJ2-3; 8 bases match TRBD2. The clonotype was recovered from a man aged 50-60 years who had recovered from COVID-19. The sample consisted of PBMCs or T cells enriched from blood (not recorded which). The CDR3 DNA sequence: TGTGCCAGCAGCCCTAGTCCCCTGACTAGCGGCACAGATACGCAGTATTTT. Translated, it gives CASSPSPLTSGTDTQYF.